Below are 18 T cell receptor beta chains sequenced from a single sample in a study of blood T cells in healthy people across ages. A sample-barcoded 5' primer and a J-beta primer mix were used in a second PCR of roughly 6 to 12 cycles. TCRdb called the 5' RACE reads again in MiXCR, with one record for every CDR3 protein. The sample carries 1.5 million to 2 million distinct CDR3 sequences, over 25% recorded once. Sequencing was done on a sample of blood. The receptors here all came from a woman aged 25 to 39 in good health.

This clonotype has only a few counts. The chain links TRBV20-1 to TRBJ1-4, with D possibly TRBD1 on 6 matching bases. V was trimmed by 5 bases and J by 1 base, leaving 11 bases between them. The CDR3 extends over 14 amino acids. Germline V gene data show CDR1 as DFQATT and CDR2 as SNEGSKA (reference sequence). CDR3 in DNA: TGCAGTGCTGTACAGGGAGGAACTAATGAAAAACTGTTTTTT. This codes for CSAVQGGTNEKLFF.

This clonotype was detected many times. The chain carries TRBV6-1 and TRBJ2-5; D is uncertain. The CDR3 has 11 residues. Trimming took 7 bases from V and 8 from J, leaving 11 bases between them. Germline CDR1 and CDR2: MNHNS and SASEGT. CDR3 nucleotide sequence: TGTGCCAGCACCTCTTCGGTTACCCAGTACTTC. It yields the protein CASTSSVTQYF.

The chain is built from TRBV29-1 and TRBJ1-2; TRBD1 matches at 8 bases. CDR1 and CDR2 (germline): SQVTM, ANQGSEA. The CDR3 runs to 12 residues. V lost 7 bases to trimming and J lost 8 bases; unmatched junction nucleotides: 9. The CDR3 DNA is TGCAGCGCGGAAGGACAGGGTCAGGGCTACACCTTC. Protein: CSAEGQGQGYTF.

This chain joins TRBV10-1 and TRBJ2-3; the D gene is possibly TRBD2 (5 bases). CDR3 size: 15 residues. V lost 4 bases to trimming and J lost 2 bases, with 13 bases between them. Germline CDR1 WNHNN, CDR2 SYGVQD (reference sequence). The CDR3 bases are TGCGCCAGCAGTGGGTCGAGTGACTACACAGATACGCAGTATTTT. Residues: CASSGSSDYTDTQYF.

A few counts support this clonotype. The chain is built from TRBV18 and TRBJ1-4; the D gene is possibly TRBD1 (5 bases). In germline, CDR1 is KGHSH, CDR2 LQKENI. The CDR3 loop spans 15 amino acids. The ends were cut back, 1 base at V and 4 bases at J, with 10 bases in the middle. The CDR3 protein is CASSPQRGDNEKLFF. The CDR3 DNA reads TGTGCCAGCTCACCACAGCGGGGGGATAATGAAAAACTGTTTTTT.

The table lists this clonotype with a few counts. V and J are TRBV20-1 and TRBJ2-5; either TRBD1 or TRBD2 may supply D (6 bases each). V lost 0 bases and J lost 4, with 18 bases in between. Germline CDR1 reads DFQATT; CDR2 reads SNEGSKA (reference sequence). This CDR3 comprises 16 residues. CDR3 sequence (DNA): TGCAGTGCTAGAGAAGGGGGGACTCCACGTACAGAGACCCAGTACTTC. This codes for CSAREGGTPRTETQYF.

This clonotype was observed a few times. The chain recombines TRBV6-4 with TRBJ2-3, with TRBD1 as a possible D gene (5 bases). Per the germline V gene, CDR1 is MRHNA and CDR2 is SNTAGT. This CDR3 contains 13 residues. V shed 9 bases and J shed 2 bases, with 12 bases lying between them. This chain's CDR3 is CASSRGFTDTQYF. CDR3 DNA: TGTGCCAGTAGTAGGGGCTTCACAGATACGCAGTATTTT.

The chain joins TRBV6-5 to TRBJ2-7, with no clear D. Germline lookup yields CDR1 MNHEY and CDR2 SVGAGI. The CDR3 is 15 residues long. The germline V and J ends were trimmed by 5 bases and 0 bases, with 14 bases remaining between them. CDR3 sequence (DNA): TGTGCCAGCAGTCACCCCGGCTACAGCTCCTACGAGCAGTACTTC. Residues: CASSHPGYSSYEQYF.

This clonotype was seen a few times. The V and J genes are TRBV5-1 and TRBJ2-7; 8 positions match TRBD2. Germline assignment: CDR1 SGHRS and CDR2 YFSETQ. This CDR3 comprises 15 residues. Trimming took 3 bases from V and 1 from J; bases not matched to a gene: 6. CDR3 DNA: TGCGCCAGCAGCTCGGTTCCGGGGGGGTCCTACGAGCAGTACTTC. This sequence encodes CASSSVPGGSYEQYF.

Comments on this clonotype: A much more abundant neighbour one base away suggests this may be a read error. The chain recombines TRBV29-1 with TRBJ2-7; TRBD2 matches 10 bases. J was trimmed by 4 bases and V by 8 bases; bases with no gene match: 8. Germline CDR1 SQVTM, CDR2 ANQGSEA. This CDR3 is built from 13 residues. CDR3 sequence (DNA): TGCAGCATAAGACTAGCGGGTCTTTACGAGCAGTACTTC. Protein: CSIRLAGLYEQYF.

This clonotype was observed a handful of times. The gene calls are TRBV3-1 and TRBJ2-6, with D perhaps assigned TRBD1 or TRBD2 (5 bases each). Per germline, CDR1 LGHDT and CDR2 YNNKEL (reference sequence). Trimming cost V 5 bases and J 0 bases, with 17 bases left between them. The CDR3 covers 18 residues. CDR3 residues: CASSTPGTAPSGANVLTF. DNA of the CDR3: TGTGCCAGCAGCACTCCAGGGACCGCCCCCTCTGGGGCCAACGTCCTGACTTTC.

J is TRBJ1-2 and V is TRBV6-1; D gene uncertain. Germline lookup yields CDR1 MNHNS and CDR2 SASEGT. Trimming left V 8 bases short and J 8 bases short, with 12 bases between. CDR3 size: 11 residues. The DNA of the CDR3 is TGTGCCAGCTCTCAAAACTGGGGCTACACCTTC. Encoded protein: CASSQNWGYTF.

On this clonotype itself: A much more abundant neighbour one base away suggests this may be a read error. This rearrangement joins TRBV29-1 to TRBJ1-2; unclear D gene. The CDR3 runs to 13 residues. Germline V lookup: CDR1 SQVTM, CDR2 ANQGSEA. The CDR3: CSGEEGRNYGYTF. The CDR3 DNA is TGCAGCGGTGAAGAAGGCAGAAACTATGGCTACACCTTC.

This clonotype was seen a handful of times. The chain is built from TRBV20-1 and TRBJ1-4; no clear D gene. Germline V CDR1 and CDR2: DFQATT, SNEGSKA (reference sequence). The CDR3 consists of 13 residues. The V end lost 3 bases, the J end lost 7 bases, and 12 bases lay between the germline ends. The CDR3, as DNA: TGCAGTGCTAGTATACAGCTTGGTGAAAAACTGTTTTTT. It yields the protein CSASIQLGEKLFF.

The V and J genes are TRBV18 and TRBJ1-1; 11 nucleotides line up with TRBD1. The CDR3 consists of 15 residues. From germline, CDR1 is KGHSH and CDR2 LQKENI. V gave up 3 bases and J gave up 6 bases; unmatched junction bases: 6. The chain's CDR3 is CASSPLGQGASEAFF. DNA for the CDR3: TGTGCCAGCTCACCGCTTGGACAGGGGGCATCTGAAGCTTTCTTT. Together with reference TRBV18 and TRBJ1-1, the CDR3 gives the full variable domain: NAGVMQNPRHLVRRRGQEARLRCSPMKGHSHVYWYRQLPEEGLKFMVYLQKENIIDESGMPKERFSAEFPKEGPSILRIQQVVRGDSAAYFCASSPLGQGASEAFFGQGTRLTVV.

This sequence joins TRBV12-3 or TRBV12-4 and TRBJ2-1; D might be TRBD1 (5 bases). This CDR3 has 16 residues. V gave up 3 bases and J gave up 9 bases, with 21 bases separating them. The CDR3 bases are TGTGCCAGCAGTTTGGGTGTTGGGGCCCGGCAGGGTGAGCAGTTCTTC. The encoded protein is CASSLGVGARQGEQFF.

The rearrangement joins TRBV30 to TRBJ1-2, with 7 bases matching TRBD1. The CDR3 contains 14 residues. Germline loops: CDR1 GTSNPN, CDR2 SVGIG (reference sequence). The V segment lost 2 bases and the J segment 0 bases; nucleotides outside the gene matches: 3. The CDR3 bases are TGTGCCTGGAGTCGACAGGGTACTAACTATGGCTACACCTTC. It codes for CAWSRQGTNYGYTF.

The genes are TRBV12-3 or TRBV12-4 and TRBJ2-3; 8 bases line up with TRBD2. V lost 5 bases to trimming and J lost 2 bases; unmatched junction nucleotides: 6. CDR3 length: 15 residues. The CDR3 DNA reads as TGTGCCAGCAGTCTAAAGCGGGGGTACACAGATACGCAGTATTTT. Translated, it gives CASSLKRGYTDTQYF.